This is a list of T cell receptor beta chains from one sample in a study of cytomegalovirus exposure and HLA in healthy donors. Profiling relied on immunoSEQ multiplex PCR, and the TCRdb table lists in-frame clones only, not all of them. The data show approximately 160,000 clones, about 70% seen once. The source material was PBMCs. The receptor source for this set is a woman aged 18-29 years in good health and CMV-seropositive. The CDR3 runs from the conserved cysteine through the conserved F or W. The D gene is left open where the match is weak. Size values are once, few and many counts, or a class for expanded clones, and some rows have none.

v_call: TRBV29-1; cdr3_length: 11; j_call: TRBJ1-2; d_call: -; clone_size: -; cdr3_aa: CSAEGVYGYTF; cdr3_nt: TGCAGCGCCGAAGGGGTTTATGGCTACACCTTC
v_call: TRBV4-1; cdr3_length: 13; j_call: TRBJ1-5; d_call: -; clone_size: -; cdr3_aa: CASSHSSNQPQHF; cdr3_nt: TGCGCCAGCAGCCACAGTAGCAATCAGCCCCAGCATTTT
v_call: TRBV10-3; cdr3_length: 14; j_call: TRBJ2-4; d_call: TRBD1; clone_size: -; cdr3_aa: CARPTGNAKNIQYF; cdr3_nt: TGTGCCAGACCGACAGGGAATGCCAAAAACATTCAGTACTTC
v_call: TRBV6-6; cdr3_length: 14; j_call: TRBJ2-5; d_call: -; clone_size: -; cdr3_aa: CASSQVGAQETQYF; cdr3_nt: TGTGCCAGCAGCCAGGTGGGGGCCCAAGAGACCCAGTACTTC
v_call: TRBV12-5; cdr3_length: 14; j_call: TRBJ1-1; d_call: TRBD1; clone_size: -; cdr3_aa: CASGTGQGGTEAFF; cdr3_nt: TGTGCTAGTGGCACAGGACAGGGGGGAACTGAAGCTTTCTTT
v_call: TRBV7-9; cdr3_length: 18; j_call: TRBJ2-5; d_call: -; clone_size: -; cdr3_aa: CASSSIRGEGLHQETQYF; cdr3_nt: TGTGCCAGCAGCTCAATTAGGGGGGAGGGACTCCACCAAGAGACCCAGTACTTC
v_call: TRBV28; cdr3_length: 16; j_call: TRBJ1-2; d_call: -; clone_size: few; cdr3_aa: CASTRPSGGGNYGYTF; cdr3_nt: TGTGCCAGCACCCGGCCCTCCGGAGGAGGTAACTATGGCTACACCTTC
v_call: TRBV2; cdr3_length: 13; j_call: TRBJ2-1; d_call: -; clone_size: -; cdr3_aa: CASSEGDYNEQFF; cdr3_nt: TGTGCCAGCAGTGAGGGAGACTACAATGAGCAGTTCTTC
v_call: TRBV27; cdr3_length: 13; j_call: TRBJ1-5; d_call: -; clone_size: -; cdr3_aa: CASSATLPPPQHF; cdr3_nt: TGTGCCAGCAGTGCGACTCTCCCTCCGCCCCAGCATTTT
v_call: TRBV7-9; cdr3_length: 16; j_call: TRBJ2-7; d_call: -; clone_size: -; cdr3_aa: CASSPTPGLQPYEQYF; cdr3_nt: TGTGCCAGCAGTCCTACTCCGGGACTCCAGCCCTACGAGCAGTACTTC
v_call: TRBV20-1; cdr3_length: 11; j_call: TRBJ2-1; d_call: -; clone_size: -; cdr3_aa: CSAPRAREQFF; cdr3_nt: TGCAGTGCGCCGCGGGCCCGTGAGCAGTTCTTC
v_call: TRBV19; cdr3_length: 16; j_call: TRBJ2-1; d_call: TRBD2; clone_size: -; cdr3_aa: CATGRGGRSRDNEQFF; cdr3_nt: TGTGCCACTGGCCGAGGCGGGAGAAGTAGGGACAATGAGCAGTTCTTC
v_call: TRBV28; cdr3_length: 15; j_call: TRBJ1-5; d_call: -; clone_size: -; cdr3_aa: CASSLSNRGNQPQHF; cdr3_nt: TGTGCCAGCAGTTTATCCAACAGGGGCAATCAGCCCCAGCATTTT
v_call: TRBV5-1; cdr3_length: 16; j_call: TRBJ1-1; d_call: -; clone_size: -; cdr3_aa: CASSLRSASGDTEAFF; cdr3_nt: TGCGCCAGCAGCTTGAGGTCAGCCTCAGGGGACACTGAAGCTTTCTTT
v_call: TRBV4-2; cdr3_length: 15; j_call: TRBJ1-2; d_call: -; clone_size: -; cdr3_aa: CASSQGDIRGYGYTF; cdr3_nt: TGTGCCAGCAGCCAAGGGGACATTCGCGGCTATGGCTACACCTTC
v_call: TRBV20-1; cdr3_length: 11; j_call: TRBJ2-7; d_call: -; clone_size: -; cdr3_aa: CSASRGDEQYF; cdr3_nt: TGCAGTGCTAGCAGGGGCGACGAGCAGTACTTC
v_call: TRBV19; cdr3_length: 16; j_call: TRBJ1-5; d_call: -; clone_size: -; cdr3_aa: CASTRTDQTNNQPQHF; cdr3_nt: TGTGCCAGTACCAGGACAGACCAAACAAATAATCAGCCCCAGCATTTT
v_call: TRBV25-1; cdr3_length: 16; j_call: TRBJ1-1; d_call: -; clone_size: -; cdr3_aa: CASSEFKNRGRTEAFF; cdr3_nt: TGTGCCAGCAGTGAATTCAAGAACCGGGGGAGGACTGAAGCTTTCTTT
v_call: TRBV18; cdr3_length: 15; j_call: TRBJ2-5; d_call: -; clone_size: -; cdr3_aa: CASSPGRGQQETQYF; cdr3_nt: TGTGCCAGCTCACCCGGGAGAGGGCAACAAGAGACCCAGTACTTC
v_call: TRBV7-3; cdr3_length: 19; j_call: TRBJ2-1; d_call: TRBD2; clone_size: -; cdr3_aa: CASSLHPGTSGGVYNEQFF; cdr3_nt: TGTGCCAGCAGCTTACATCCCGGGACTAGCGGGGGTGTCTACAATGAGCAGTTCTTC
v_call: TRBV5-1; cdr3_length: 15; j_call: TRBJ2-7; d_call: -; clone_size: once; cdr3_aa: CASSFLDLWGEEQYF; cdr3_nt: TGCGCCAGCAGCTTTTTAGACTTGTGGGGGGAAGAGCAGTACTTC
v_call: TRBV18; cdr3_length: 14; j_call: TRBJ2-1; d_call: TRBD1; clone_size: -; cdr3_aa: CASSPGQYGNEQFF; cdr3_nt: TGTGCCAGCTCACCGGGACAGTACGGCAATGAGCAGTTCTTC
v_call: TRBV2; cdr3_length: 13; j_call: TRBJ2-7; d_call: TRBD1; clone_size: -; cdr3_aa: CASKPDRANEQYF; cdr3_nt: TGTGCCAGCAAACCGGACAGGGCCAACGAGCAGTACTTC
v_call: TRBV7-3; cdr3_length: 15; j_call: TRBJ2-1; d_call: TRBD2; clone_size: -; cdr3_aa: CASSSGLAGYNEQFF; cdr3_nt: TGTGCCAGCAGCTCTGGACTAGCGGGATACAATGAGCAGTTCTTC
v_call: TRBV7-6; cdr3_length: 17; j_call: TRBJ1-2; d_call: TRBD1; clone_size: -; cdr3_aa: CASSLSRWDRGRIGYTF; cdr3_nt: TGTGCCAGCAGCTTATCCCGCTGGGACAGGGGAAGGATCGGCTACACCTTC
v_call: TRBV4-3; cdr3_length: 14; j_call: TRBJ1-2; d_call: TRBD1; clone_size: -; cdr3_aa: CASSHGQGSGGYTF; cdr3_nt: TGCGCCAGCAGCCACGGACAGGGTTCGGGTGGCTACACCTTC
v_call: TRBV28; cdr3_length: 17; j_call: TRBJ1-1; d_call: -; clone_size: -; cdr3_aa: CATRQQGTLPMNTEAFF; cdr3_nt: TGTGCCACCCGGCAACAGGGCACCCTTCCAATGAACACTGAAGCTTTCTTT
v_call: TRBV2; cdr3_length: 17; j_call: TRBJ1-5; d_call: -; clone_size: -; cdr3_aa: CASSDDGVRLNTQPQHF; cdr3_nt: TGTGCCAGCAGTGATGATGGAGTCCGACTCAACACTCAGCCCCAGCATTTT
v_call: TRBV7-9; cdr3_length: 15; j_call: TRBJ2-1; d_call: -; clone_size: -; cdr3_aa: CASSTSWSSYNEQFF; cdr3_nt: TGTGCCAGCAGTACAAGTTGGAGCTCCTACAATGAGCAGTTCTTC
v_call: TRBV6-5; cdr3_length: 14; j_call: TRBJ1-5; d_call: TRBD1; clone_size: once; cdr3_aa: CASSRTGGDQPQHF; cdr3_nt: TGTGCCAGCAGTCGGACAGGGGGCGATCAGCCCCAGCATTTT
v_call: TRBV5-6; cdr3_length: 15; j_call: TRBJ1-5; d_call: -; clone_size: once; cdr3_aa: CASSLRGEGNQPQHF; cdr3_nt: TGTGCCAGCAGCTTGCGGGGGGAGGGCAATCAGCCCCAGCATTTT
v_call: TRBV14; cdr3_length: 16; j_call: TRBJ2-4; d_call: -; clone_size: -; cdr3_aa: CASSHSRGGAKNIQYF; cdr3_nt: TGTGCCAGCAGCCACTCCCGGGGTGGGGCCAAAAACATTCAGTACTTC
v_call: TRBV7-8; cdr3_length: 14; j_call: TRBJ1-2; d_call: TRBD1; clone_size: once; cdr3_aa: CASSLRDRGYGYTF; cdr3_nt: TGTGCCAGCAGCTTAAGGGACAGGGGCTATGGCTACACCTTC
v_call: TRBV2; cdr3_length: 16; j_call: TRBJ2-2; d_call: -; clone_size: -; cdr3_aa: CASSTGITTNTGELFF; cdr3_nt: TGTGCCAGTAGCACAGGGATCACTACGAACACCGGGGAGCTGTTTTTT
v_call: TRBV4-1; cdr3_length: 17; j_call: TRBJ1-2; d_call: -; clone_size: -; cdr3_aa: CASSQIGQTRANYGYTF; cdr3_nt: TGCGCCAGCAGCCAAATAGGACAAACCCGAGCTAACTATGGCTACACCTTC
v_call: TRBV7-8; cdr3_length: 16; j_call: TRBJ1-4; d_call: -; clone_size: -; cdr3_aa: CASSLTASGTNEKLFF; cdr3_nt: TGTGCCAGCAGCTTAACAGCCTCAGGAACTAATGAAAAACTGTTTTTT
v_call: TRBV4-3; cdr3_length: 11; j_call: TRBJ1-1; d_call: -; clone_size: -; cdr3_aa: CASSRAGEAFF; cdr3_nt: TGCGCCAGCAGCCGTGCGGGGGAAGCTTTCTTT
v_call: TRBV5-1; cdr3_length: 15; j_call: TRBJ1-2; d_call: -; clone_size: -; cdr3_aa: CASSLVRGGNYGYTF; cdr3_nt: TGCGCCAGCAGCTTGGTTAGAGGCGGTAACTATGGCTACACCTTC
v_call: TRBV5-1; cdr3_length: 14; j_call: TRBJ2-3; d_call: TRBD1; clone_size: -; cdr3_aa: CASSPRQGADTQYF; cdr3_nt: TGCGCCAGCAGCCCCCGACAGGGGGCAGATACGCAGTATTTT
v_call: TRBV28; cdr3_length: 12; j_call: TRBJ2-7; d_call: -; clone_size: few; cdr3_aa: CASSLSTYEQYF; cdr3_nt: TGTGCCAGCAGTTTGAGCACCTACGAGCAGTACTTC
v_call: TRBV4-1; cdr3_length: 15; j_call: TRBJ2-1; d_call: -; clone_size: -; cdr3_aa: CASSQAPGTYNEQFF; cdr3_nt: TGCGCCAGCAGCCAAGCACCAGGGACTTACAATGAGCAGTTCTTC
v_call: TRBV11-1; cdr3_length: 14; j_call: TRBJ2-3; d_call: TRBD1; clone_size: -; cdr3_aa: CASSIRQGTDTQYF; cdr3_nt: TGTGCCAGCAGCATTCGACAGGGGACAGATACGCAGTATTTT
v_call: TRBV6-6; cdr3_length: 16; j_call: TRBJ2-1; d_call: TRBD2; clone_size: -; cdr3_aa: CASSYGGASGNNEQFF; cdr3_nt: TGTGCCAGCAGTTACGGGGGTGCTAGCGGAAACAATGAGCAGTTCTTC
v_call: TRBV6-6; cdr3_length: 14; j_call: TRBJ1-4; d_call: TRBD1; clone_size: -; cdr3_aa: CASRTGDTNEKLFF; cdr3_nt: TGTGCCAGCAGGACAGGGGATACTAATGAAAAACTGTTTTTT
v_call: TRBV15; cdr3_length: 18; j_call: TRBJ2-5; d_call: TRBD2; clone_size: -; cdr3_aa: CATSSDLGEREGLETQYF; cdr3_nt: TGTGCCACCAGCAGCGACCTCGGTGAGCGGGAGGGCTTAGAGACCCAGTACTTC
v_call: TRBV7-9; cdr3_length: 14; j_call: TRBJ2-3; d_call: -; clone_size: few; cdr3_aa: CASRRAGDLDTQYF; cdr3_nt: TGTGCCAGCAGGAGGGCAGGGGACCTAGATACGCAGTATTTT